Listed below are T cell receptor beta chains from one sample, sequenced in a study of blood T cell repertoires in COVID-19. The assay was immunoSEQ multiplex PCR, and TCRdb's table has in-frame clones only and misses some. The sample yields 200,000 to 250,000 clones, 86% seen once. Specimen: peripheral blood. Receptors were obtained from a man aged 25 to 45 who had recovered from COVID-19. CDR3s include the opening cysteine and the closing phenylalanine or tryptophan. Fields, in order: D gene, J gene, V gene, clone size, CDR3 DNA, CDR3 protein. A D gene is named only where the DNA matches it firmly. Clone size appears in some rows only: once, few, many, or a class for an expanded clone.

D: .; J: TRBJ1-1; V: TRBV14; size: .; DNA: TGTGCCAGCAGCCAGTCTGACGGGGGCACTGAAGCTTTCTTT; CDR3: CASSQSDGGTEAFF
D: .; J: TRBJ2-1; V: TRBV5-4; size: few; DNA: TGTGCCAGCAGCAGGGGGAATGAGCAGTTCTTC; CDR3: CASSRGNEQFF
D: .; J: TRBJ2-2; V: TRBV3-1/TRBV3-2; size: .; DNA: TGTGCCAGCAGCGGAATCAGGTCGGTCGCCGCCGGGGAGCTGTTTTTT; CDR3: CASSGIRSVAAGELFF
D: TRBD1; J: TRBJ1-3; V: TRBV18; size: .; DNA: TGTGCCAGCTCTACCGAAGGACAGGGGTCCGGAAACACCATATATTTT; CDR3: CASSTEGQGSGNTIYF
D: TRBD1; J: TRBJ1-1; V: TRBV7-6; size: .; DNA: TGTGCCAGCAGCTTAGGGGGACAGGGGGCTGACACTGAAGCTTTCTTT; CDR3: CASSLGGQGADTEAFF
D: .; J: TRBJ1-2; V: TRBV2; size: .; DNA: TGTGCCAGTTTGGGGCAGGCGTCCAGCTATGGCTACACCTTC; CDR3: CASLGQASSYGYTF
D: TRBD1; J: TRBJ1-2; V: TRBV27; size: .; DNA: TGTGCCAGCAGTTTCAGGGGGCCTAACTATGGCTACACCTTC; CDR3: CASSFRGPNYGYTF
D: .; J: TRBJ1-5; V: TRBV6-2/TRBV6-3; size: .; DNA: TGTGCCAGCAGTTACTCGCAGGGCAATCAGCCCCAGCATTTT; CDR3: CASSYSQGNQPQHF
D: .; J: TRBJ2-7; V: TRBV18; size: .; DNA: TGTGCCAGCTCATCCCCGCAGTACGAGCAGTACTTC; CDR3: CASSSPQYEQYF
D: .; J: TRBJ1-2; V: TRBV6-2/TRBV6-3; size: .; DNA: TGTGCCAGCAGTCCGACAGTTCTATGGAAAAGTGGCTACACCTTC; CDR3: CASSPTVLWKSGYTF
D: .; J: TRBJ2-2; V: TRBV5-6; size: .; DNA: TGTGCCAGCAGCTTGGGTACCGGTCGGGCCGGGGAGCTGTTTTTT; CDR3: CASSLGTGRAGELFF
D: TRBD1; J: TRBJ2-3; V: TRBV11-3; size: .; DNA: TGTGCCAGCAGCTTAGGACAGGGGATAGATACGCAGTATTTT; CDR3: CASSLGQGIDTQYF
D: .; J: TRBJ2-5; V: TRBV15; size: once; DNA: TGTGCCACCAGCAGAGATGGTTCAGGGACCCAGTACTTC; CDR3: CATSRDGSGTQYF
D: .; J: TRBJ2-7; V: TRBV3-1/TRBV3-2; size: .; DNA: TGTGCCAGCAGCCAAGCCCAAACGGCCACTACCTACGAGCAGTACTTC; CDR3: CASSQAQTATTYEQYF
D: .; J: TRBJ1-2; V: TRBV20-1; size: few; DNA: TGCAGTGCTAGTAGGCAGGAACGCTATGGCTACACCTTC; CDR3: CSASRQERYGYTF
D: .; J: TRBJ2-5; V: TRBV6-5; size: .; DNA: TGTGCCAGCATGAGGGGGAGGGCAGAGACCCAGTACTTC; CDR3: CASMRGRAETQYF
D: .; J: TRBJ2-7; V: TRBV14; size: .; DNA: TGTGCCAGCAGCCAATTCCCGGGTTCCCCCTACGAGCAGTACTTC; CDR3: CASSQFPGSPYEQYF
D: .; J: TRBJ2-2; V: TRBV19; size: .; DNA: TGTGCCACCCGAGGCGACTTCACCGGGGAGCTGTTTTTT; CDR3: CATRGDFTGELFF
D: TRBD1; J: TRBJ1-5; V: TRBV19; size: .; DNA: TGTGCCAGTAGTTCAGGGACAGTCGGTAAGGAACCCCAGCATTTT; CDR3: CASSSGTVGKEPQHF
D: .; J: TRBJ1-2; V: TRBV30; size: .; DNA: TGTGCCTGGAGTCGAGATGACAGGTCTGGAGGCTACACCTTC; CDR3: CAWSRDDRSGGYTF
D: .; J: TRBJ1-4; V: TRBV7-2; size: few; DNA: TGTGCCAGCAGCCAACATGGGGGCGTTGAAAAACTGTTTTTT; CDR3: CASSQHGGVEKLFF
D: TRBD1; J: TRBJ1-1; V: TRBV18; size: .; DNA: TGTGCCAGCGTCGGGACAGACACTGAAGCTTTCTTT; CDR3: CASVGTDTEAFF
D: .; J: TRBJ2-7; V: TRBV6-5; size: once; DNA: TGTGCCAGCAGTTACCGGTCAGGGAAAGTAGCCTACGAGCAGTACTTC; CDR3: CASSYRSGKVAYEQYF
D: .; J: TRBJ1-4; V: TRBV30; size: .; DNA: TGTGCCTGGAGAGCGACAGGACGTAGAATACTGTTTTTT; CDR3: CAWRATGRRILFF
D: .; J: TRBJ1-3; V: TRBV30; size: .; DNA: TGTGCCTCGAACGTTTTGGCCGGAAACACCATATATTTT; CDR3: CASNVLAGNTIYF
D: .; J: TRBJ2-1; V: TRBV9; size: .; DNA: TGTGCCAGCAGCGTAGTTTCCGGGGATGAGCAGTTCTTC; CDR3: CASSVVSGDEQFF
D: .; J: TRBJ2-3; V: TRBV5-1; size: .; DNA: TGCGCCAGCAGCTTGGGAACAGGGACAGATACGCAGTATTTT; CDR3: CASSLGTGTDTQYF
D: .; J: TRBJ1-1; V: TRBV11-2; size: many; DNA: TGTGCCAGCAGCACAATAAACCCGCCAGCTTTCTTT; CDR3: CASSTINPPAFF
D: TRBD2; J: TRBJ2-3; V: TRBV6-6; size: .; DNA: TGTGCCAGCAGATATACTAGCGGTACAGATACGCAGTATTTT; CDR3: CASRYTSGTDTQYF
D: .; J: TRBJ1-1; V: TRBV11-3; size: .; DNA: TGTGCCAGCAGCTTCTCGGGACAAAACACTGAAGCTTTCTTT; CDR3: CASSFSGQNTEAFF
D: TRBD1; J: TRBJ1-2; V: TRBV25-1; size: .; DNA: TGTGCCAGCAGTGGGGTCAGGGGGCAAGGCTACACCTTC; CDR3: CASSGVRGQGYTF
D: .; J: TRBJ1-1; V: TRBV6-5; size: .; DNA: TGTGCCCTCTACCAGGCCCAGCTGAACACTGAAGCTTTCTTT; CDR3: CALYQAQLNTEAFF
D: .; J: TRBJ1-3; V: TRBV29-1; size: .; DNA: TGCAGCGCGTTGATACGGGGGGCATCTGGAAACACCATATATTTT; CDR3: CSALIRGASGNTIYF
D: .; J: TRBJ1-2; V: TRBV19; size: .; DNA: TGTGCCAGTAGTATAGATCTATCGGAAGGGGTTAATGGCTACACCTTC; CDR3: CASSIDLSEGVNGYTF
D: .; J: TRBJ2-2; V: TRBV6-5; size: .; DNA: TGTGCCAGCAGCCCAAGGACAGTGAACACCGGGGAGCTGTTTTTT; CDR3: CASSPRTVNTGELFF
D: TRBD2; J: TRBJ2-4; V: TRBV5-5; size: .; DNA: TGTGCCAGCAAGCCGGGACTACCTCCAAACATTCAGTACTTC; CDR3: CASKPGLPPNIQYF
D: TRBD1; J: TRBJ1-1; V: TRBV7-2; size: .; DNA: TGTGCCAGCAAAATGAGACAGGGTACGGTGAACACTGAAGCTTTCTTT; CDR3: CASKMRQGTVNTEAFF
D: .; J: TRBJ1-1; V: TRBV7-8; size: .; DNA: TGTGCCAGCAGCTTAGAGGCGGGGGCGTCATCTGAAGCTTTCTTT; CDR3: CASSLEAGASSEAFF
D: .; J: TRBJ1-2; V: TRBV28; size: few; DNA: TGTGCCAGCAGGGGGGCAGGCGTAGAGGAAGGCTATGGCTACACCTTC; CDR3: CASRGAGVEEGYGYTF
D: .; J: TRBJ2-3; V: TRBV7-8; size: .; DNA: TGTGCCAGCAGCTTAGAAGGGGCCCCCACCACAGATACGCAGTATTTT; CDR3: CASSLEGAPTTDTQYF
D: .; J: TRBJ1-4; V: TRBV28; size: .; DNA: TGTGCCACCCTATCAGGGCAGGCTAATGAAAAACTGTTTTTT; CDR3: CATLSGQANEKLFF
D: .; J: TRBJ1-6; V: TRBV5-4; size: .; DNA: TGTGCCAGCAGCGGAGGGCCGGCATCCGATTCACCCCTCCACTTT; CDR3: CASSGGPASDSPLHF
D: .; J: TRBJ1-3; V: TRBV7-9; size: .; DNA: TGTGCCAGCAGCTTTCCGGTCCTACGCGCCGGCTCTGGAAACACCATATATTTT; CDR3: CASSFPVLRAGSGNTIYF
D: TRBD1; J: TRBJ2-2; V: TRBV6-5; size: .; DNA: TGTGCCAGCAGTTACTCTGGGACAGGGAGTGCCGGGGAGCTGTTTTTT; CDR3: CASSYSGTGSAGELFF
D: .; J: TRBJ1-3; V: TRBV3-1/TRBV3-2; size: .; DNA: TGTGCCAGCAGCCAAGATTCATGGGGGCGCCGAGGAAACACCATATATTTT; CDR3: CASSQDSWGRRGNTIYF
D: .; J: TRBJ1-1; V: TRBV27; size: .; DNA: TGTGCCAGCAGTTTATCGACAGAGATTGAAGCTTTCTTT; CDR3: CASSLSTEIEAFF
D: .; J: TRBJ1-2; V: TRBV24-1; size: .; DNA: TGTGCCACCAGTGTCAGGGAGGCCCATAACTATGGCTACACCTTC; CDR3: CATSVREAHNYGYTF
D: .; J: TRBJ2-1; V: TRBV7-9; size: .; DNA: TGTGCCAGCAGCCCGAGGGTACCCGTTGGGAATGAGCAGTTCTTC; CDR3: CASSPRVPVGNEQFF
D: .; J: TRBJ1-1; V: TRBV7-6; size: .; DNA: TGTGCCAGCAGCCTTCGGAGGGTGGGCACTGAAGCTTTCTTT; CDR3: CASSLRRVGTEAFF
D: .; J: TRBJ2-2; V: TRBV7-2; size: .; DNA: TGTGCCAGCAGCAATGCGGGGACCTCGGGGACCGGGGAGCTGTTTTTT; CDR3: CASSNAGTSGTGELFF
D: .; J: TRBJ2-1; V: TRBV6-4; size: .; DNA: TGTGCCAGCAAGTCGTCGAGCTCCTACAATGAGCAGTTCTTC; CDR3: CASKSSSSYNEQFF
D: TRBD2; J: TRBJ2-3; V: TRBV2; size: .; DNA: TGTGCCAGCAGTCTGACTAGCGGGGAGACGAGAACGCAGTATTTT; CDR3: CASSLTSGETRTQYF
D: .; J: TRBJ1-6; V: TRBV5-1; size: few; DNA: TGCGCCAGCAGCCCAAACAGGGATTCACCCCTCCACTTT; CDR3: CASSPNRDSPLHF